This T cell receptor beta chain stems from a study of CD8 T cells in ankylosing spondylitis. Study-wide findings and caveats: Several highly homologous variants made up a TCR beta motif that seemed to typify ankylosing spondylitis blood. According to the report, clones linked to the disease were significantly enriched in matched synovial fluid samples taken from ankylosing spondylitis patients.

V lost 5 bases and J 4 bases, leaving 15 bases between the germline ends. The CDR3 contains 15 residues. Germline V lookup: CDR1 MDHEN, CDR2 SYDVKM. Generation of TCR beta libraries employed quantitative 5'-RACE incorporating molecular barcodes. MiXCR was run by TCRdb on the 5' RACE reads, yielding one entry per CDR3 protein. The sample lists about 210,000 distinct CDR3 sequences, 6% to 8% occurring once. There are a few counts of this clonotype. Its cognate antigen is unknown. The V gene is TRBV28, the J gene TRBJ1-3; the D gene is possibly TRBD1 (6 bases). The source material was blood, either unsorted or a sorted T cell fraction (not recorded which). The TCR originated in a male donor with ankylosing spondylitis. This CDR3 is CASSGNRVSGNTIYF. DNA for the CDR3: TGTGCCAGCAGTGGAAACAGGGTTTCGGGAAACACCATATATTTT.